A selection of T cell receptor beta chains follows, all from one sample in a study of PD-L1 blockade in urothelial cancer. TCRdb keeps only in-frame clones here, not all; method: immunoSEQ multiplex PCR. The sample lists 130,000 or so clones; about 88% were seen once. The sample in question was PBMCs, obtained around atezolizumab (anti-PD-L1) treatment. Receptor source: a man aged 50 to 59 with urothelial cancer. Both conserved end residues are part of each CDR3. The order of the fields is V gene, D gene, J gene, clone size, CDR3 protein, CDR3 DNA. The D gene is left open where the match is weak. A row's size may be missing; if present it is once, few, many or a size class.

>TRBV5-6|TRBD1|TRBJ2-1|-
CASSESGTGYRYNEQFF
TGTGCCAGCAGCGAGTCCGGGACAGGGTATCGCTACAATGAGCAGTTCTTC
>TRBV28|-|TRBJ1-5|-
CASRQQGANQPQHF
TGTGCCAGCAGACAACAGGGAGCCAATCAGCCCCAGCATTTT
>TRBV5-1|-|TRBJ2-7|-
CASSLRPGSSYEQYF
TGCGCCAGCAGCTTGAGGCCAGGGTCCTCCTACGAGCAGTACTTC
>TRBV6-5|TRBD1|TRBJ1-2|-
CASSYSGTGGDYTF
TGTGCCAGCAGTTACTCGGGAACAGGGGGCGACTACACCTTC
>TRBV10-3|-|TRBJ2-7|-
CAISESTGAFGEQYF
TGTGCCATCAGTGAGTCTACGGGAGCATTCGGCGAGCAGTACTTC
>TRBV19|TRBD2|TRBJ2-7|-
CASSIRPDRRREVSYEQYF
TGTGCCAGTAGTATAAGGCCAGACCGGAGGCGGGAGGTCTCCTACGAGCAGTACTTC
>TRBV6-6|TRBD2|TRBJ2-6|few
CASCPSGYSGANVLTF
TGTGCCAGCTGCCCTAGCGGGTACTCTGGGGCCAACGTCCTGACTTTC
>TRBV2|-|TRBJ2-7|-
CASNRDISYEQYF
TGTGCCAGCAACCGGGACATCTCCTACGAGCAGTACTTC
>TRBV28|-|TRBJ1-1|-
CASSPYTNGVNTEAFF
TGTGCCAGCAGTCCCTACACGAACGGGGTGAACACTGAAGCTTTCTTT
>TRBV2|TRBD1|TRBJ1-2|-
CASKTGAGTGGYGYTF
TGTGCCAGCAAGACGGGAGCCGGGACAGGGGGATATGGCTACACCTTC
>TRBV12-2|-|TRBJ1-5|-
CASRHFTRPKRNQPQHF
TGTGCAAGTCGCCACTTCACCCGTCCAAAACGCAATCAGCCCCAGCATTTT
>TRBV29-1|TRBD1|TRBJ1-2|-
CSGGTGGGYTF
TGCAGCGGGGGGACAGGGGGAGGCTACACCTTC
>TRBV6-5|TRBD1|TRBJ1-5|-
CASSHRGYSNQPQHF
TGTGCCAGCAGTCACAGGGGGTATAGCAATCAGCCCCAGCATTTT
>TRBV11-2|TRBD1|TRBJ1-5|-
CASSSHGQGSNQPQHF
TGTGCCAGCAGCTCACACGGACAGGGTAGCAATCAGCCCCAGCATTTT
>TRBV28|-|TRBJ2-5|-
CASRPGTLKETQYF
TGTGCCAGCAGGCCCGGGACACTGAAAGAGACCCAGTACTTC
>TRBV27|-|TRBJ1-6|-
CASSTPDRTYNSPLHF
TGTGCCAGCAGTACTCCGGACAGAACCTATAATTCACCCCTCCACTTT
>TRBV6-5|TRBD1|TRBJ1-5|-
CASSIRTGDQPQHF
TGTGCCAGCAGTATAAGGACAGGGGATCAGCCCCAGCATTTT
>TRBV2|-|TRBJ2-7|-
CASSDEAYEQYF
TGTGCCAGCAGTGACGAAGCCTACGAGCAGTACTTC
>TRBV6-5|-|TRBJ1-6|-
CASSYGGIPLHF
TGTGCCAGCAGTTACGGGGGGATACCCCTCCACTTT
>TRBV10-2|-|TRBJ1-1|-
CASKEIMNTEAFF
TGCGCCAGCAAAGAGATCATGAACACTGAAGCTTTCTTT
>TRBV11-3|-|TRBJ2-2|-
CASSLGGLGIHNTGELFF
TGTGCCAGCAGCTTAGGGGGACTGGGCATTCACAACACCGGGGAGCTGTTTTTT
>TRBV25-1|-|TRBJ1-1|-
CASMGRNEAFF
TGTGCCAGCATGGGCAGAAATGAAGCTTTCTTT
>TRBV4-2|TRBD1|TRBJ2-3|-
CASSRGQGVGDTQYF
TGTGCCAGCAGCCGTGGACAGGGGGTTGGAGATACGCAGTATTTT
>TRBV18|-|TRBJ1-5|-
CASSIAVSNQPQHF
TGTGCCAGCTCAATCGCGGTTAGCAATCAGCCCCAGCATTTT
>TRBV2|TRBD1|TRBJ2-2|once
CASSRRQGFATGELFF
TGTGCCAGCAGCCGCCGACAGGGGTTTGCCACCGGGGAGCTGTTTTTT
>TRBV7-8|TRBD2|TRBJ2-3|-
CASSRRERTDTQYF
TGTGCCAGCAGCAGGCGGGAGAGAACAGATACGCAGTATTTT
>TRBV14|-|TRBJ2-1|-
CASSQEPADEQFF
TGTGCCAGCAGCCAGGAACCCGCGGATGAGCAGTTCTTC
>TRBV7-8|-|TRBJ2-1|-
CASSFSGNSYNEQFF
TGTGCCAGCAGCTTTAGCGGCAACTCCTACAATGAGCAGTTCTTC
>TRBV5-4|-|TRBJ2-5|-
CASSLADSKETQYF
TGTGCCAGCAGCTTAGCCGACTCAAAAGAGACCCAGTACTTC
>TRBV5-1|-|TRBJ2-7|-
CASRDTNYEQYF
TGCGCCAGCAGGGACACCAACTACGAGCAGTACTTC
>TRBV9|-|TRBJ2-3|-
CASSPRLGTDTQYF
TGTGCCAGCAGCCCGAGACTCGGCACAGATACGCAGTATTTT
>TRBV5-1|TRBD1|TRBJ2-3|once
CASSSGTVSTDTQYF
TGCGCCAGCAGCTCGGGGACAGTTAGCACAGATACGCAGTATTTT
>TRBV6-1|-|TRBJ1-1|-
CASSELGGLTEAFF
TGTGCCAGCAGTGAACTAGGGGGATTAACTGAAGCTTTCTTT